The TCR beta chain described here comes from a study of PD-L1 blockade in urothelial cancer. TCRdb's copy holds only in-frame clones and misses some; the assay was immunoSEQ multiplex PCR. Here the sample spans some 120,000 clones, 80% to 90% being singletons. The time point is: peripheral blood 6 weeks after treatment start. This material consisted of PBMCs, taken around atezolizumab (anti-PD-L1) treatment. The receptor comes from a man in his 60s with urothelial cancer.

CDR3 sequence: CASSVGGQGAWYTEAFF. The CDR3 DNA sequence: TGTGCCAGCAGCGTGGGGGGACAGGGGGCTTGGTACACTGAAGCTTTCTTT. The chain links TRBV9 to TRBJ1-1, with TRBD1 identical over 12 bases. The germline V gene has CDR1 SGDLS and CDR2 YYNGEE. The CDR3 extends over 17 amino acids. The V and J ends lost 2 bases and 3 bases, in that order; junction bases with no gene match: 8.